The TCR beta chain described here comes from a study of T cell responses to AZD1222 COVID-19 vaccine. Assay used: immunoSEQ multiplex PCR; TCRdb lists only in-frame clones, some missing. The repertoire holds 150,000 or so clones, with 89% as singletons. A word on this clone: Its matching antigen is unknown.

The CDR3 contains 14 residues. Per the germline V gene, CDR1 is SGHDT and CDR2 is YYEEEE. Deletions cut 5 bases from V and 1 base from J, with 9 bases between. General study results and limits: Clonal diversity may have been underestimated, and the donors were mostly white British, with more females than males.

The sample in question was peripheral blood, obtained on day 0 of AZD1222 vaccination. V is TRBV5-6 and J is TRBJ2-2; D may be TRBD2 (6 bases). This TCR was recovered from an adult in good health. The CDR3 DNA reads as TGTGCCAGCAGGGGGGGAAGGAACACCGGGGAGCTGTTTTTT. This sequence encodes CASRGGRNTGELFF.